This TCR beta chain was captured by sequencing in a study of tumor-infiltrating lymphocytes in primary liver carcinoma. About the study: Patients of both sexes were 30 to 69 years old.

Whole-study findings and limits: Tumors and blood were compared for top-250-clone fraction, and tumors had the significantly higher value (p = 0.039).

Germline CDR1 reads SGHAT; CDR2 reads FQNNGV. V shed 0 bases and J shed 3 bases, with 14 bases lying between them. CDR3 length equals 17 residues. cDNA specific to TCR beta was made from 500 ng of total RNA, with a constant-region primer employed for priming. Sequencing libraries for TCR beta derived from three nested multiplex PCR rounds that used slightly modified ARM-PCR. TRBV1-TRBV30 forward primers and a C-beta reverse primer were used in the first two PCR rounds, which each ran for about 10 cycles. Using its own MiXCR run on the multiplex PCR reads, TCRdb lists one record per CDR3 protein. The table includes about 35,000 distinct CDR3 sequences, roughly 74% detected once. Each 20-30 mg portion of unsorted bulk tissue served as the source for co-extraction of RNA and DNA. Every patient in the cohort had a primary liver carcinoma. That carcinoma was treated by surgical resection. Over 80% of the cells in every tumor sample were viable tumor cells.

This clonotype counts as medium-sized. Its antigen is still unknown. Sequences were obtained from liver tumor tissue from sampling region 4. Subset denoted: tumor region T4, right-lateral pole. This clonotype originated in a man aged 35-49 years with primary liver carcinoma and hepatitis B virus infection. This chain uses TRBV11-2 with TRBJ2-2; the D gene is possibly TRBD2 (5 bases). The CDR3 bases are TGTGCCAGCAGCTTAGATCATCGGGGTAGGGACACCGGGGAGCTGTTTTTT. It encodes CASSLDHRGRDTGELFF.